This T cell receptor (beta chain) was sequenced for a study of CD8+CD57+ T cells in acquired aplastic anemia. The CDR3 length is 16 residues. V shed 7 bases, J shed 2 bases, and the junction held 12 bases outside the gene matches. Germline CDR1 is MNHEY and CDR2 is SMNVEV (reference sequence). Genomic DNA acted as the template from which TCR beta VDJ combination and CDR3 sequence profiling were carried out. TCRdb redid the calling of the reads with MiXCR, one entry per CDR3 protein. The sample has roughly 130,000 distinct CDR3 sequences; 48% are singletons. This clonotype was detected a few times. This TCR was sampled from a human donor in good health, serving as a control. The chain carries TRBV27 and TRBJ2-5; 8 nucleotides match TRBD2. Sequenced sample: sorted CD4+, CD8+, or CD8+CD57+ T cells (not recorded which) from PBMCs. The CDR3 sequence: CASTSRQRGLQETQYF. CDR3 coding DNA: TGTGCCAGCACCTCCCGACAGCGGGGGCTTCAAGAGACCCAGTACTTC.